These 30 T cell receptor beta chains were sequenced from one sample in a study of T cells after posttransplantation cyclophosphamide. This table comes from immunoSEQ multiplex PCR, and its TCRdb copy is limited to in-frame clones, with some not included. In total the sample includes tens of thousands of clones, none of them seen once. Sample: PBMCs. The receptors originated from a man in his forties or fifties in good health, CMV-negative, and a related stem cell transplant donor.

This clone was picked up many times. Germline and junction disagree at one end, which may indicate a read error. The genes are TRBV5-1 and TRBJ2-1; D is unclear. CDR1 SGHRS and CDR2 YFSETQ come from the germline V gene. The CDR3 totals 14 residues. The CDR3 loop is CASSLGVLYNEQFF. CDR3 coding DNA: TGCGCCAGCAGTTTGGGTGTCCTTTACAATGAGCAGTTCTTC.

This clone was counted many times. For the CDR3, the DNA is TGTGCCAGCAGCCTCTTACCCGGACAGGGCTTTAATGAAAAACTGTTTTTT. Translation: CASSLLPGQGFNEKLFF. V usage is TRBV7-9 and J usage is TRBJ1-4; 8 bases are shared with TRBD1. The germline V gene has CDR1 SEHNR and CDR2 FQNEAQ (reference sequence). V shed 5 bases, J shed 4 bases, and the junction held 12 bases outside the gene matches. This CDR3 has 17 amino acids. The variable domain in full, with the rest retrieved from reference TRBV7-9 and TRBJ1-4, is DTGVSQNPRHKITKRGQNVTFRCDPISEHNRLYWYRQTLGQGPEFLTYFQNEAQLEKSRLLSDRFSAERPKGSFSTLEIQRTEQGDSAMYLCASSLLPGQGFNEKLFFGSGTQLSVL.

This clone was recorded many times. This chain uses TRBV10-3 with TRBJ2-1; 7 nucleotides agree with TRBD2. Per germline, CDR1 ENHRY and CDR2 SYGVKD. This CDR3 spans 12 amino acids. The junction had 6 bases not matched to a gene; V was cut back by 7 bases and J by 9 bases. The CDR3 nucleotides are TGTGCCATCACGACTAGCCTAGGTGAGCAGTTCTTC. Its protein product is CAITTSLGEQFF.

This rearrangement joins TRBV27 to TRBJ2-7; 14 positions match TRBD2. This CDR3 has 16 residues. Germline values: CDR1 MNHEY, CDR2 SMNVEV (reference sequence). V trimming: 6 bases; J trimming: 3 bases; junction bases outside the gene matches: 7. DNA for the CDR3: TGTGCCAGCAGCCGGACTAGCGGGGGGCTTATCTACGAGCAGTACTTC. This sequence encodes CASSRTSGGLIYEQYF.

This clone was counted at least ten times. The CDR3 bases are TGTGCCATCAGTGAGGCGGGACAAGAGACCCAGTACTTC. Protein product: CAISEAGQETQYF. The chain combines TRBV10-3 with TRBJ2-5, with TRBD2 as a possible D gene (6 bases). Germline lookup yields CDR1 ENHRY and CDR2 SYGVKD. The V end lost 2 bases, the J end lost 2 bases, and 6 bases lay between the germline ends. The CDR3 extends over 13 amino acids.

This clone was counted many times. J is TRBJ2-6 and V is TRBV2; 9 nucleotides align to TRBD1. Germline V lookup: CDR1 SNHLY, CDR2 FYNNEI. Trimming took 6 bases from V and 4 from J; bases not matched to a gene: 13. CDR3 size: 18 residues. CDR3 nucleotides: TGTGCCAGCAGCCTAACAGGGGGCGAGGCGGCCGGGGCCAACGTCCTGACTTTC. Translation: CASSLTGGEAAGANVLTF.

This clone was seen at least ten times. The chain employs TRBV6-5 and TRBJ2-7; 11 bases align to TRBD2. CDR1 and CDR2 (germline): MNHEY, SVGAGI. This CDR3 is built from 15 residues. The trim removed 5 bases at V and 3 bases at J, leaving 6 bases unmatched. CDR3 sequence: CASSPTSGSLYEQYV. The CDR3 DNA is TGTGCCAGCAGTCCTACTAGCGGGAGTCTCTACGAGCAGTACGTC.

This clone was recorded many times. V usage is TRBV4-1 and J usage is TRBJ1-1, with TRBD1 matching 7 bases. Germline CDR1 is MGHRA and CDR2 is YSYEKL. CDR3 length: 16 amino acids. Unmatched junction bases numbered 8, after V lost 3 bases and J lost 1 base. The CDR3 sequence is CASSHGHGTANTEAFF. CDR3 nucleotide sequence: TGCGCCAGCAGCCATGGGCACGGGACAGCGAACACTGAAGCTTTCTTT.

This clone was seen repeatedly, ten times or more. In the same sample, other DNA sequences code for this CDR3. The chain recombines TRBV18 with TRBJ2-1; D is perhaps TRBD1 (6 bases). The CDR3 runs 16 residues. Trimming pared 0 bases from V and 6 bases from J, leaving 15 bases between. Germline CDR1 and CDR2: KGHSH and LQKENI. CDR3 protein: CASSPPLQGVGNEQFF. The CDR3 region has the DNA TGTGCCAGCTCACCACCTTTACAGGGTGTGGGCAATGAGCAGTTCTTC.

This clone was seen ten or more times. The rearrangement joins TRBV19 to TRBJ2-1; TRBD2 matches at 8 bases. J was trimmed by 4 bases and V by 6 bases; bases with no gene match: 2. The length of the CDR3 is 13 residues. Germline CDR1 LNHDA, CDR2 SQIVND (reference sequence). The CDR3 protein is CASRPSGYNEQFF. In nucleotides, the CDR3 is TGTGCCAGTAGGCCTAGCGGGTACAATGAGCAGTTCTTC.

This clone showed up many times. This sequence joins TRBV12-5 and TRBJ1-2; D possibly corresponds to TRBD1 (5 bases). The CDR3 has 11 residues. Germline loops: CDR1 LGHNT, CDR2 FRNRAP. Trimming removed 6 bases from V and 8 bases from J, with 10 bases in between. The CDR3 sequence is CASGPGDGYTF. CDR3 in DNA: TGTGCTAGTGGCCCGGGGGACGGCTACACCTTC.

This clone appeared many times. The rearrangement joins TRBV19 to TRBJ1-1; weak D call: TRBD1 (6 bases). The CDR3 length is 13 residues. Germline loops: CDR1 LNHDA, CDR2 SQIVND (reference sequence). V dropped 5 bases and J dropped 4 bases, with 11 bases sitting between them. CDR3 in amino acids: CASSWGRGTEAFF. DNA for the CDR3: TGTGCCAGTAGTTGGGGCAGGGGCACTGAAGCTTTCTTT.

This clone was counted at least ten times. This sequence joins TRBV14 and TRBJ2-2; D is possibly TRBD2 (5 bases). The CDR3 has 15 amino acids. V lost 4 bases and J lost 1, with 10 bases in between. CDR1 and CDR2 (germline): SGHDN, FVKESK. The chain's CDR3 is CASSLDGLNTGELFF. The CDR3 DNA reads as TGTGCCAGCAGCCTGGACGGACTGAACACCGGGGAGCTGTTTTTT.

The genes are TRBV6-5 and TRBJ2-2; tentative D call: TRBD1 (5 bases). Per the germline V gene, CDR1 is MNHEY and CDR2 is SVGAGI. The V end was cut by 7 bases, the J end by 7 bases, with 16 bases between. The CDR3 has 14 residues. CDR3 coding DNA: TGTGCCAGCATCCGGGCAGGGTGGGGCGGGGAGCTGTTTTTT. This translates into CASIRAGWGGELFF.

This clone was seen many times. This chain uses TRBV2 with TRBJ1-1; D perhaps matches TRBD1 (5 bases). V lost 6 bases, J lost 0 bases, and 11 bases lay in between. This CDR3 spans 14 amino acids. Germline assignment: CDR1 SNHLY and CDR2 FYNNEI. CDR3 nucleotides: TGTGCCAGCAGCCCGGGGGTGATGAACACTGAAGCTTTCTTT. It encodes CASSPGVMNTEAFF.

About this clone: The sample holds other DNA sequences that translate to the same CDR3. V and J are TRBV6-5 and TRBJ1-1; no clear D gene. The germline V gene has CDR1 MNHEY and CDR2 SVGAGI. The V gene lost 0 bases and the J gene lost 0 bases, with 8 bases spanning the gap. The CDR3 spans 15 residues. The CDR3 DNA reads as TGTGCCAGCAGTTACTCGACGGGGATGAACACTGAAGCTTTCTTT. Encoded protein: CASSYSTGMNTEAFF.

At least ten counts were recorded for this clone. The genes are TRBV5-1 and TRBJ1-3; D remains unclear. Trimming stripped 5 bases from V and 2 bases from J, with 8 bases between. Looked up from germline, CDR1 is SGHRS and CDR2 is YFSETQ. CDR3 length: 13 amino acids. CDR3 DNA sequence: TGCGCCAGCAGTCGGGAGACTGGAAACACCATATATTTT. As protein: CASSRETGNTIYF.

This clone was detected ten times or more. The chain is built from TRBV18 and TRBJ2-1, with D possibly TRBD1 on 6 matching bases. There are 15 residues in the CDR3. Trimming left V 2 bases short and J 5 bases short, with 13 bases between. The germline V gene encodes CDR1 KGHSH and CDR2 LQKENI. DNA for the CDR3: TGTGCCAGCTCACCAAGGACCCCAGGGGACAATGAGCAGTTCTTC. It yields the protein CASSPRTPGDNEQFF.

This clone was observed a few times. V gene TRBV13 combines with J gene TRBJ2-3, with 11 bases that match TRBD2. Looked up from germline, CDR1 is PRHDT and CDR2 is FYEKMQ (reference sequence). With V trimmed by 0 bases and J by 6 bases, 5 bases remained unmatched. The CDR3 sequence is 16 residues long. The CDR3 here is CASSLGRLAGGDTQYF. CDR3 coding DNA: TGTGCCAGCAGCTTAGGCAGGCTAGCGGGGGGTGATACGCAGTATTTT.

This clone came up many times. In DNA form, the CDR3 reads TGTGCCAGCAGCCCAAGACAGGCGCTCTCTGGAAACACCATATATTTT. Protein: CASSPRQALSGNTIYF. The rearrangement joins TRBV7-2 to TRBJ1-3; TRBD1 is a possible D gene (6 bases). Germline CDR1 SGHTA, CDR2 FQGNSA. The CDR3 loop spans 16 amino acids. V was pared by 5 bases and J by 0 bases, with 14 bases between.

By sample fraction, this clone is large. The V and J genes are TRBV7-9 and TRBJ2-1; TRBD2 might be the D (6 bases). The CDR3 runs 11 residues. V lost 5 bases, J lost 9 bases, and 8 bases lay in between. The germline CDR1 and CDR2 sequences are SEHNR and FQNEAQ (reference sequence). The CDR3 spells CASSRGAEQFF. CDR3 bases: TGTGCCAGCAGCCGCGGGGCTGAGCAGTTCTTC.

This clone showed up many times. The CDR3 region has the DNA TGTGCCAGCTCACCACTCGACACCGGTAGCTCCTATAATTCACCCCTCCACTTT. It encodes CASSPLDTGSSYNSPLHF. This sequence joins TRBV18 and TRBJ1-6; D uncertain. CDR3 length: 18 residues. Germline V gives CDR1 KGHSH, CDR2 LQKENI. The ends were cut back, 1 base at V and 0 bases at J, with 13 bases in the middle.

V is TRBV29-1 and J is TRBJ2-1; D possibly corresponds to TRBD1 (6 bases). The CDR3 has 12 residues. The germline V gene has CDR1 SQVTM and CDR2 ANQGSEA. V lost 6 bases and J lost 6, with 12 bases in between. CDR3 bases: TGCAGCGTAGCCCGGGACACCAATGAGCAGTTCTTC. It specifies CSVARDTNEQFF.

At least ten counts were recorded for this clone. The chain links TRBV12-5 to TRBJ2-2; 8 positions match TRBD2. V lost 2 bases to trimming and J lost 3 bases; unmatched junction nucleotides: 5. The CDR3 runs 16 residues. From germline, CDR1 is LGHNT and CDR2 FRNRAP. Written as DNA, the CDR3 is TGTGCTAGTGGTTTGTTAGCGGGGTTACACACCGGGGAGCTGTTTTTT. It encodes CASGLLAGLHTGELFF.

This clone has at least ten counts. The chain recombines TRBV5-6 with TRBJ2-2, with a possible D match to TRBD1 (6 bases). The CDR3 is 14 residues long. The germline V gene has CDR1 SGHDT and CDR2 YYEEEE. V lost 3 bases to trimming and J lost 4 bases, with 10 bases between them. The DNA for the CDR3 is TGTGCCAGCAGCTCCGGACAGTTCACCGGGGAGCTGTTTTTT. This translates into CASSSGQFTGELFF.

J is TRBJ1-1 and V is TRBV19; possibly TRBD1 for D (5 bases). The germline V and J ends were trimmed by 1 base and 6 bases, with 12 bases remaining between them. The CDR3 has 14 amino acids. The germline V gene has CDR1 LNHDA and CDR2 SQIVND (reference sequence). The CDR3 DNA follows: TGTGCCAGTAGTATAGGGACATTAAACGCTGAAGCTTTCTTT. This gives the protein CASSIGTLNAEAFF.

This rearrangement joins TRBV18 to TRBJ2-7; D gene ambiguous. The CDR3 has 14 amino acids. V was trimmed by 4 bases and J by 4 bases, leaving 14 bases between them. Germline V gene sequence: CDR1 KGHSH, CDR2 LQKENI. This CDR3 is CASSLTGSPYEQYF. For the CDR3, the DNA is TGTGCCAGCTCACTAACCGGTTCCCCGTACGAGCAGTACTTC.

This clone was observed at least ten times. CDR3 sequence reads: CASSGQKTVNYGYTF. CDR3 DNA: TGTGCCAGCAGTGGCCAGAAGACAGTCAACTATGGCTACACCTTC. The V gene is TRBV2, the J gene TRBJ1-2, with D perhaps matching TRBD1 (5 bases). The length of the CDR3 is 15 residues. Germline CDR1 is SNHLY and CDR2 is FYNNEI. Trimming left V 4 bases short and J 2 bases short, with 14 bases between.

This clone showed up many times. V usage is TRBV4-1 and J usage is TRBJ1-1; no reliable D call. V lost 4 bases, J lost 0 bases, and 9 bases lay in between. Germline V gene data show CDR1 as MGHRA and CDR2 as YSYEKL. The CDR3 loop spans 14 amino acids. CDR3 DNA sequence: TGCGCCAGCAGCCCCCGGTTGCTGAACACTGAAGCTTTCTTT. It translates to CASSPRLLNTEAFF.

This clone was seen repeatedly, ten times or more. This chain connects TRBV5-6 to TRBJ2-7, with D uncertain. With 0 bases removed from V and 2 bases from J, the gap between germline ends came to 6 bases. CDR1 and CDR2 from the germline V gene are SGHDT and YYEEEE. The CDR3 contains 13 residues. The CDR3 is CASSLDNAYEQYF. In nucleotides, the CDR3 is TGTGCCAGCAGCTTGGACAACGCCTACGAGCAGTACTTC. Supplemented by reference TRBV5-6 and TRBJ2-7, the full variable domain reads DAGVTQSPTHLIKTRGQQVTLRCSPKSGHDTVSWYQQALGQGPQFIFQYYEEEERQRGNFPDRFSGHQFPNYSSELNVNALLLGDSALYLCASSLDNAYEQYFGPGTRLTVT.